Only a few counts were recorded for the clone carrying this T cell receptor (beta chain). This entry comes from a study of identical twins. This CDR3 comprises 14 residues. Germline V gene sequence: CDR1 ENHRY, CDR2 SYGVKD. V lost 2 bases, J lost 6 bases, and 4 bases stayed unmatched. TCRdb re-called the 5' RACE reads through MiXCR, storing one row per CDR3 protein. The table shows some 900,000 distinct CDR3 sequences, with 10% to 15% occurring only once. These data were also reused for a study on yellow fever vaccine responses in identical twins.

The TCR sequence derives from a woman in her late teens or twenties in good health. This chain joins TRBV10-3 and TRBJ2-7, with TRBD2 identical over 10 bases. Sequenced input: PBMCs. CDR3 in DNA: TGTGCCATCAGTGAGCTAGCGGGAGAGGGCGAGCAGTACTTC. Translation gives CAISELAGEGEQYF.